This T cell receptor (beta chain) emerged from a study of beta chain features in type 1 diabetes. Study details: Taken together, all samples contributed 107,917,701 examined sorted cells. Findings and caveats of the study: Moderate but significant shortening of TCRB CDR3s was recorded in all four CD4+ subsets from Type 1 diabetes patients.

In the case of this clone: The antigen is unknown.

Germline assignment: CDR1 ENHRY and CDR2 SYGVKD. CDR3 length: 14 amino acids. V shed 0 bases and J 7 bases; nucleotides not matched to a gene: 3. Heparinised blood was drawn once per donor, averaging around 110 mL. Each of the sorted populations had a purity greater than 95%. Reverse transcribing all isolated RNA meant expressed TCRB transcripts were sequenced. Profiling relied on immunoSEQ multiplex PCR, and the TCRdb table lists in-frame clones only, not all of them. The sample lists roughly 24,000 clones; more than 45% were seen once. This sequence was found in a man aged 18 to 29 with type 1 diabetes. V gene TRBV10-3 combines with J gene TRBJ2-1; 7 nucleotides line up with TRBD2. Sequencing was done on a sample of stem cell memory CD4+ T cells from blood. In nucleotides, the CDR3 is TGTGCCATCAGTGAGTCGGGAGGGCCGAATGAGCAGTTCTTC. Amino acids: CAISESGGPNEQFF.